Sequencing of this T cell receptor (beta chain) was carried out in a study of blood T cell repertoires in COVID-19. Overall study: T cells, B-cell-depleted T cells, or PBMCs supplied cDNA or gDNA.

Authors' data handling: Quantification of nucleated cells was approximated via reference gene primer amplification. TCRdb's table, derived via immunoSEQ multiplex PCR, lists solely in-frame clones and lacks some. Clone size and the V and J calls come from that table; the DNA yielded D and trimming. The table shows about 100,000 clones, with about 91% occurring only once. V was trimmed by 2 bases and J by 3 bases, leaving 14 bases between them. Germline CDR1 SQVTM, CDR2 ANQGSEA. The CDR3 has 14 residues. The sequence derives from a human donor in a cohort sampled during active COVID-19. The sequenced sample consisted of peripheral blood. V gene TRBV29-1 combines with J gene TRBJ2-7; maybe TRBD2 (5 bases). The CDR3 protein is CSVERSGGYYEQYF. The DNA for the CDR3 is TGCAGCGTTGAAAGGAGCGGAGGATACTACGAGCAGTACTTC.